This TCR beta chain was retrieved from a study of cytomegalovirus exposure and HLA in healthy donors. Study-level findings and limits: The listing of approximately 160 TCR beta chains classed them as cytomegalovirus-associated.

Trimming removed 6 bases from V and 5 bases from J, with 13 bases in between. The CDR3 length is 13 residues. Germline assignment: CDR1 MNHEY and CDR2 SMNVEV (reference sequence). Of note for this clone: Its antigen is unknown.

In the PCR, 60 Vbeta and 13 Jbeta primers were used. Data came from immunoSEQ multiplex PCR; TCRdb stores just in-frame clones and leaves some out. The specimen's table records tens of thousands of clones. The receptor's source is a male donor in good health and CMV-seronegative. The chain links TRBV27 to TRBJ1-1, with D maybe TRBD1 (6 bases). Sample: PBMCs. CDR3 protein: CASRVYTGTEAFF. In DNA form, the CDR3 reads TGTGCCAGCAGGGTATATACAGGGACTGAAGCTTTCTTT.